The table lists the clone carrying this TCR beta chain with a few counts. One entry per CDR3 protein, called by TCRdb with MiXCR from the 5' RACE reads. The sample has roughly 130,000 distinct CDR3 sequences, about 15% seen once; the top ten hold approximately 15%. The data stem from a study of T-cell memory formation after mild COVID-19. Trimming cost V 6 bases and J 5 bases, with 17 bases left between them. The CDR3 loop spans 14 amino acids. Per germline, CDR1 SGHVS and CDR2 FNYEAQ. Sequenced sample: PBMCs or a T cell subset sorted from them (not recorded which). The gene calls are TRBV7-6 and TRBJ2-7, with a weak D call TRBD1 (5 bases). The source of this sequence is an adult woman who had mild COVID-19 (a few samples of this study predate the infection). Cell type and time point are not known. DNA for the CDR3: TGTGCCAGCAGTCTCTGGGGCCCCTTCGACGAGCAGTACTTC. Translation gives CASSLWGPFDEQYF.